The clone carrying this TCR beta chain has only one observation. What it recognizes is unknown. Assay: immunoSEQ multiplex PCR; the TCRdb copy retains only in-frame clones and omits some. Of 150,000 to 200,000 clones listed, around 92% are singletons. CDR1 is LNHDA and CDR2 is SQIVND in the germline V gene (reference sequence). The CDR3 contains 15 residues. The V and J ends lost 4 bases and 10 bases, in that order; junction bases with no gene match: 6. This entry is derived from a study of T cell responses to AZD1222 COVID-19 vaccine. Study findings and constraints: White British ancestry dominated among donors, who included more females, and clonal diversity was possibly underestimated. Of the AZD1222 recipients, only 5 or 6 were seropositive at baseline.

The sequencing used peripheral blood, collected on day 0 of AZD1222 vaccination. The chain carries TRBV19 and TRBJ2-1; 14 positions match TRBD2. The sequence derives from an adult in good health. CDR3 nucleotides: TGTGCCAGTAGTAATGGACTAGCGGGAGGACCCGAGCAGTTCTTC. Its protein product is CASSNGLAGGPEQFF.